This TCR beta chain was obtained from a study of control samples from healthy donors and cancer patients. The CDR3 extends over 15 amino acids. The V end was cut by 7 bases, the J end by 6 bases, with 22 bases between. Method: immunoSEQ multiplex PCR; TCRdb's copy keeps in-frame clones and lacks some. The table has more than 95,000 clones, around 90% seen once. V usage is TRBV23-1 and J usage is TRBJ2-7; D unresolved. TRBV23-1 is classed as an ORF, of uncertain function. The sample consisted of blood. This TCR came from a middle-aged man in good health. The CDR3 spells CASTGNMPPTGEQYF. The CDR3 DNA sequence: TGCGCCAGCACTGGCAACATGCCTCCAACGGGCGAGCAGTACTTC.